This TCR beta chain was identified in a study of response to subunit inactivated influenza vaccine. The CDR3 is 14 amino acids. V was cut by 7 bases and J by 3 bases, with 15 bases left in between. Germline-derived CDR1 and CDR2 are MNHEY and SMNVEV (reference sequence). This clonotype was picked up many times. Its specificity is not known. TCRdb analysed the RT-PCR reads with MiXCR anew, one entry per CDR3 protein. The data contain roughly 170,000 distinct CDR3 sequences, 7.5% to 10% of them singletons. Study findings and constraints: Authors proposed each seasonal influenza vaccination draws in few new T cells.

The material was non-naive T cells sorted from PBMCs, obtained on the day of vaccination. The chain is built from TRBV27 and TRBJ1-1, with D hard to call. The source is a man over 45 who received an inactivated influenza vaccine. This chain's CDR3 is CASTPRPGDTEAFF. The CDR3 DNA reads TGTGCCAGCACCCCTCGGCCGGGTGACACTGAAGCTTTCTTT.